Reported below is one T cell receptor beta chain. The antigen remains undetermined. 60 Vbeta and 13 Jbeta primers were used in PCR. Sequencing was performed with immunoSEQ multiplex PCR; in TCRdb, only in-frame clones are kept and a portion is missing. The sample lists some 190,000 clones, about four fifths occurring once. The entry originates in a study of cytomegalovirus exposure and HLA in healthy donors. V lost 7 bases to trimming and J lost 8 bases; unmatched junction nucleotides: 18. CDR3 length: 16 residues. Germline V gives CDR1 MDHEN, CDR2 SYDVKM. Overall study findings and caveats: Several of the most significant clusters appeared, in a later analysis, to be linked to common viral pathogens. HLA alleles were associated with some 17,000 TCR beta sequences in a later analysis at 0.05 false discovery rate.

This receptor was identified in a man between 40 and 49 years old in good health and CMV-seronegative. This chain joins TRBV28 and TRBJ2-3, with 7 bases aligning to TRBD2. The sequenced sample consisted of PBMCs. The DNA for the CDR3 is TGTGCCAGCAATAATCGGGGGGTCCCCCTCACGGGTACGCAGTATTTT. Translation: CASNNRGVPLTGTQYF.